A single sample is the source of the 5 T cell receptor beta chains below, sequenced in a study of blood T cell repertoires in COVID-19. Clones were read by immunoSEQ multiplex PCR, and TCRdb kept only the in-frame ones, dropping some. The table has about 240,000 clones, about 80% seen once. The sequenced sample consisted of peripheral blood. The receptor source for this set is an elderly woman with acute or convalescent COVID-19.

The rearrangement uses TRBV7-9 and TRBJ1-4, with D possibly matching TRBD1 (6 bases). Per the germline V gene, CDR1 is SEHNR and CDR2 is FQNEAQ (reference sequence). The CDR3 covers 14 residues. Trimming stripped 5 bases from V and 3 bases from J, with 10 bases between. This chain's CDR3 is CASSIQGPNEKLFF. In nucleotides, the CDR3 is TGTGCCAGCAGCATACAGGGACCTAATGAAAAACTGTTTTTT.

V gene TRBV2 combines with J gene TRBJ2-7; D is perhaps TRBD1 (5 bases). The CDR3 is 14 amino acids. Germline CDR1 SNHLY, CDR2 FYNNEI. V gave up 8 bases and J gave up 7 bases, with 21 bases separating them. The CDR3 region has the DNA TGTGCCAGCCTCAGGGTGTTGATCGCCGAGGAGCAGTACTTC. This codes for CASLRVLIAEEQYF.

The gene calls are TRBV7-8 and TRBJ1-6; D not certain. CDR1 and CDR2 from the germline V gene are SGHVS and FQNEAQ. The CDR3 totals 15 residues. Trimming stripped 5 bases from V and 7 bases from J, with 15 bases between. The CDR3 spells CASSLPSVGNSPLHF. The CDR3 DNA follows: TGTGCCAGCAGCCTCCCTTCCGTTGGCAATTCACCCCTCCACTTT.

The CDR3 nucleotides read TGTGCCAGCAGCCAAGGGGCAGTTGCCAATCAGCCCCAGCATTTT. It encodes CASSQGAVANQPQHF. The chain joins TRBV3-1 (or the pseudogene TRBV3-2) to TRBJ1-5, with D unresolved. V lost 1 base to trimming and J lost 3 bases, with 10 bases between them. Germline CDR1 LGHDT, CDR2 YNNKEL (reference sequence). The CDR3 length is 15 residues.

The rearrangement uses TRBV3-1 (or the pseudogene TRBV3-2) and TRBJ2-4, with TRBD1 matching 7 bases. CDR1 and CDR2 (germline): LGHDT, YNNKEL (reference sequence). V shed 4 bases and J 4 bases; nucleotides not matched to a gene: 7. The CDR3 has 15 amino acids. CDR3 coding DNA: TGTGCCAGCAGCCCCCGTGTCAGGGGGAAAAACATTCAGTACTTC. It translates to CASSPRVRGKNIQYF.